The entry that follows covers one TCR beta chain sequence. Antigen specificity is unknown. Treatment: roughly 11-day PBMC culture with coronavirus spike peptide pools or control peptides (ViraFEST assay). Negative selection yielded CD4+ T cells from day-10 cultures. The CDR3 totals 13 residues. Trimming removed 3 bases at V and 6 bases at J, with 11 bases between. Germline V gene sequence: CDR1 MNHNS, CDR2 SASEGT. The data belong to a study of vaccination and CD4 T cells after COVID-19. Study overall: A median of 101 days (range 35 to 161) separated diagnosis from post-COVID sampling. Study-wide findings and caveats: It was found that, in convalescent patients, 304 of 307 vaccine-specific clones were spike mono-reactive.

The Oncomine TCR Beta short-read assay generated sequence data from the DNA of cultured CD4+ T cells. Investigators isolated genomic DNA from cultured CD4+ T cells. TCRdb re-called the PCR reads through MiXCR, storing one row per CDR3 protein. The sample carries 7,000 to 10,000 distinct CDR3 sequences, 57% recorded once. The receptor was isolated from a human donor who had recovered from COVID-19. The sample was CD4+ T cells from blood, cultured in vitro. The chain joins TRBV6-1 to TRBJ1-2, with unresolved D. CDR3 sequence reads: CASSDRVVHGYTF. For the CDR3, the DNA is TGTGCCAGCAGTGATAGGGTTGTTCATGGCTACACCTTC.